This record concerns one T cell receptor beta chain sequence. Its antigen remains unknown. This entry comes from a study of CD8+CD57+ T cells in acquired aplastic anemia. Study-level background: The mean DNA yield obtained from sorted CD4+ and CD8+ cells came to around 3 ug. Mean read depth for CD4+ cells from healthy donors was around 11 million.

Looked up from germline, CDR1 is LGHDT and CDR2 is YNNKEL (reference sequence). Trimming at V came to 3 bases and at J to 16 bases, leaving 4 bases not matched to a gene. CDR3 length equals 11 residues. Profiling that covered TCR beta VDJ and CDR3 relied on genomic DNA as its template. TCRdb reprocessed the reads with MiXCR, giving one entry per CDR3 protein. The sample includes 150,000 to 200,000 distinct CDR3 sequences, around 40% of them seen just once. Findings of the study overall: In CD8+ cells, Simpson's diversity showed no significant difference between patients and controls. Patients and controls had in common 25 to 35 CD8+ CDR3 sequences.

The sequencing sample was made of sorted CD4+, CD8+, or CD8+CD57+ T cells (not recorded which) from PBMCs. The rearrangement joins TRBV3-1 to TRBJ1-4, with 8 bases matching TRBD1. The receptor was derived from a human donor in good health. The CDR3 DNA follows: TGTGCCAGCAGCCAGGACAGGGCCTGGTTTTTT. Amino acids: CASSQDRAWFF. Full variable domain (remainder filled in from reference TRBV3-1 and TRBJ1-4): DTAVSQTPKYLVTQMGNDKSIKCEQNLGHDTMYWYKQDSKKFLKIMFSYNNKELIINETVPNRFSPKSPDKAHLNLHINSLELGDSAVYFCASSQDRAWFFGSGTQLSVL.